The 8 T cell receptor beta chains given below trace back to one sample, sequenced in a study of a mutant IDH1 vaccine in newly diagnosed glioma. The time point was: baseline, week 1 (first vaccination visit). Treatment noted: pre-vaccination baseline after standard-of-care therapy. Measured with immunoSEQ multiplex PCR; TCRdb has only the in-frame clones, and not every one. The table has 15,000 or so clones, over 75% seen once. Sequenced here: PBMCs, sampled from a glioma patient treated with radiotherapy, temozolomide or both. These receptor sequences come from a woman in her thirties or forties with glioma. Some clones in this sample may be carry-over from other donors' samples.

V usage is TRBV7-2 and J usage is TRBJ2-3, with 10 bases fitting TRBD2. The germline CDR1 and CDR2 sequences are SGHTA and FQGNSA. Losses at the gene ends were 2 bases for V and 5 bases for J; bases not matched to a gene: 4. This CDR3 comprises 15 residues. Written as DNA, the CDR3 is TGTGCCAGCAGCTTAATAGCGGGAGGAGGAGATACGCAGTATTTT. Translated, it gives CASSLIAGGGDTQYF.

The chain links TRBV6-1 to TRBJ1-4; D unresolved. CDR1 is MNHNS, CDR2 SASEGT, per germline. The CDR3 extends over 17 amino acids. Trimming took 2 bases from V and 0 from J, leaving 13 bases between them. DNA for the CDR3: TGTGCCAGCAGTGAACCCGACGATGAGCCAACTAATGAAAAACTGTTTTTT. Translation: CASSEPDDEPTNEKLFF.

V gene TRBV19 combines with J gene TRBJ1-5; TRBD1 matches at 10 bases. Germline loops: CDR1 LNHDA, CDR2 SQIVND (reference sequence). Germline trimming cut 8 bases from V and 6 bases from J; bases unmatched to any gene: 13. The CDR3 has 16 residues. CDR3 residues: CASEKSGQGVRQPQHF. CDR3 DNA: TGTGCCAGTGAAAAATCAGGACAGGGGGTTCGTCAGCCCCAGCATTTT.

The CDR3 nucleotides are TGTGCCAGCTCACCCGGGAAAAACTATGGCTACACCTTC. This codes for CASSPGKNYGYTF. The rearrangement links TRBV18 to TRBJ1-2; D gene uncertain. Germline assignment: CDR1 KGHSH and CDR2 LQKENI. V was shortened by 3 bases and J by 2 bases, with 7 bases between the two germline ends. The CDR3 has 13 residues.

CDR3 bases: TGTGCCAGCAACGAGGGGGGGAACATAGGTTCACCCCTCCACTTT. Translating gives CASNEGGNIGSPLHF. The chain couples TRBV11-2 to TRBJ1-6; D is perhaps TRBD1 (6 bases). The germline gives CDR1 SGHAT, CDR2 FQNNGV. V lost 7 bases and J lost 9, with 19 bases in between. The CDR3 length is 15 residues.

J is TRBJ2-3 and V is TRBV6-6; possibly TRBD1 for D (8 bases). V shed 6 bases and J shed 5 bases, with 21 bases lying between them. The CDR3 spans 16 residues. CDR1 MNHNY and CDR2 SVGAGI come from the germline V gene (reference sequence). CDR3 residues: CASSLLTGDYGDTQYF. For the CDR3, the DNA is TGTGCCAGCAGCCTTCTGACAGGGGACTATGGAGATACGCAGTATTTT.

This chain uses TRBV9 with TRBJ2-1, with a weak D call TRBD2 (6 bases). Germline-derived CDR1 and CDR2 are SGDLS and YYNGEE. The CDR3 extends over 15 amino acids. Between the trimmed V and J ends, which lost 4 bases and 10 bases, there was a span of 21 bases. Here the CDR3 reads CASSPAGTAATEQFF. The CDR3 region has the DNA TGTGCCAGCAGCCCCGCCGGGACTGCGGCAACGGAGCAGTTCTTC.

The CDR3 sequence: CATHLASSFNYGYTF. The CDR3 coding sequence is TGTGCCACCCACCTAGCGTCTTCCTTCAACTATGGCTACACCTTC. The chain employs TRBV6-1 and TRBJ1-2; no reliable D call. Trimming removed 10 bases from V and 2 bases from J, with 20 bases in between. The CDR3 length is 15 residues. Looked up from germline, CDR1 is MNHNS and CDR2 is SASEGT.